The rows below give T cell receptor beta chains drawn from one sample of a study of cytomegalovirus exposure and HLA in healthy donors. Using immunoSEQ multiplex PCR, the repertoire was profiled, and TCRdb retains in-frame clones only, with some absent. This table lists around 60,000 clones. The specimen was PBMCs. The receptor source for this set is a woman between 18 and 29 years old in good health and CMV-seronegative. CDR3s leave out the opening cysteine and the closing phenylalanine or tryptophan. A D gene is named only where the DNA matches it firmly.

d_call | j_call | v_call | cdr3_aa
TRBD1 | TRBJ2-7 | TRBV4-2 | ASSSRDRETYEQY
NA | TRBJ2-2 | TRBV10-3 | AISEAGELF
NA | TRBJ1-1 | TRBV7-2 | ASSLVSWPEAF
NA | TRBJ1-1 | TRBV7-2 | ASSPRGGREAF
NA | TRBJ1-2 | TRBV15 | ATSRDRGPAYGYT
TRBD1 | TRBJ1-2 | TRBV18 | ASSPLALTGQGKDGYT
NA | TRBJ1-1 | TRBV13 | ASSTGRNTEAF
NA | TRBJ2-7 | TRBV7-9 | ASSPRDSSWEQY
TRBD2 | TRBJ2-1 | TRBV30 | AWSVVAGGYNGQF
TRBD2 | TRBJ2-3 | TRBV6-4 | ASSGTSGADTQY
NA | TRBJ2-3 | TRBV5-4 | ASSFRDTDTQY
NA | TRBJ2-7 | TRBV4-1 | ASSLAGDRGYEQY
NA | TRBJ2-7 | TRBV25-1 | ASSDGRGQAYEQY
NA | TRBJ2-7 | TRBV2 | ASNGYGQDEQY
TRBD1 | TRBJ1-2 | TRBV5-6 | ASSRSRGRGYT
TRBD2 | TRBJ2-7 | TRBV27 | ASRPRLAGGGYEQY
TRBD2 | TRBJ2-5 | TRBV18 | ASSPAGGETQY
NA | TRBJ1-2 | TRBV6-5 | ASSYSSSVDGYT
TRBD1 | TRBJ2-3 | TRBV6-5 | ASRPTGFTQY
NA | TRBJ2-3 | TRBV30 | AWRGAGASTDTQY
TRBD1 | TRBJ1-1 | TRBV27 | ASRTDYRGKLKGGEAF
NA | TRBJ1-2 | TRBV25-1 | ASSGGYYGYT
NA | TRBJ2-1 | TRBV11-2 | ASRAEGEQF
TRBD1 | TRBJ2-1 | TRBV30 | ACFGTETSNEQF
TRBD1 | TRBJ2-7 | TRBV19 | ASSNLAGGNYEQY
NA | TRBJ2-5 | TRBV29-1 | SGYEVEETQY
NA | TRBJ2-7 | TRBV11-3 | ASRKRASSTYEQY
NA | TRBJ2-2 | TRBV9 | ASTTGGGELF
NA | TRBJ2-6 | TRBV5-4 | ASSLQGAGANVLT
TRBD1 | TRBJ1-3 | TRBV5-1 | ASREGQSAGNNIY
NA | TRBJ1-2 | TRBV29-1 | SVDGGRNYGYT
NA | TRBJ2-3 | TRBV28 | ASNIYREWGTQY
TRBD1 | TRBJ2-1 | TRBV9 | ASSPGTGLNEQF
TRBD1 | TRBJ2-7 | TRBV27 | ASSRPGQGGEQY
NA | TRBJ2-5 | TRBV4-1 | ASSPQIQETQY
NA | TRBJ1-1 | TRBV5-1 | ASKGGEGNTEAF
NA | TRBJ2-5 | TRBV7-8 | ASSLAQSQETQY
TRBD2 | TRBJ2-1 | TRBV29-1 | SVLSGTSGRNEQF
TRBD1 | TRBJ1-2 | TRBV9 | ASSVDPGTGGGYT
TRBD1 | TRBJ1-2 | TRBV19 | ASSISGDSSRYGYT